This T cell receptor (beta chain) is from a study of cytomegalovirus exposure and HLA in healthy donors. Study in general: In terms of ancestry, the Caucasian-associated cluster contained about 80% of the roughly 400 genotyped donors. Study-wide points: Researchers reported in a later analysis that a missense DCLRE1C variant was tied to TCR beta V- and J-gene trimming. The study carried out a later analysis of TCR beta sequences. It associated under 20,000 of them with specific HLA alleles at a false discovery rate of 0.05. Evidence from a later analysis indicated that most CMV-associated TCR beta chains looked HLA-restricted.

In regard to this clone: Its antigen remains unidentified.

PCR primers comprised 60 Vbeta and 13 Jbeta primers. This table comes from immunoSEQ multiplex PCR, and its TCRdb copy is limited to in-frame clones, with some not included. The repertoire holds approximately 70,000 clones, with 55% to 80% as singletons. Input material: PBMCs. This TCR was recovered from a man aged 35 to 55 in good health and CMV-seropositive.

CDR3 amino acids: CASSSPPRVTYEQYF. The CDR3 nucleotides read TGTGCCAGCAGCTCCCCCCCCCGGGTCACCTACGAGCAGTACTTC. The chain combines TRBV7-9 with TRBJ2-7; D gene ambiguous. Trimming cost V 4 bases and J 2 bases, with 15 bases left between them. This CDR3 comprises 15 residues. Germline loops: CDR1 SEHNR, CDR2 FQNEAQ (reference sequence).